One TCR beta chain is described in this entry. The CDR3 has 15 amino acids. V was pared by 5 bases and J by 2 bases, with 13 bases between. Germline V gene sequence: CDR1 ENHRY, CDR2 SYGVKD. This sample is part of a study of T cell responses to AZD1222 COVID-19 vaccine. Data came from immunoSEQ multiplex PCR; TCRdb stores just in-frame clones and leaves some out. Among over 130,000 clones listed, almost 90% were seen once. The starting material was peripheral blood, obtained on day 0 of AZD1222 vaccination. The source of this sequence is an adult in good health. The chain links TRBV10-3 to TRBJ1-5; D uncertain. The CDR3 nucleotides read TGTGCCATCAGTTCCCAGACCGGGGGCAATCAGCCCCAGCATTTT. This gives the protein CAISSQTGGNQPQHF.